The subject of this entry is one TCR beta chain. Its antigen is not known. Each donor was healthy, and each was a bone marrow donor. The entry originates in a study of cytomegalovirus exposure and HLA in healthy donors. Overall study results and limits: A list of roughly 180 TCR beta chains associated with cytomegalovirus was given. With later analysis, a missense DCLRE1C variant became linked to TCR beta V- and J-gene trimming. 16,951 TCR beta sequences were associated with HLA alleles at 0.05 false discovery rate in a later analysis.

V was pared by 5 bases and J by 8 bases, with 18 bases between. The CDR3 length is 14 residues. Germline V CDR1 and CDR2: SGHVS, FNYEAQ. Primers included in the PCR were 60 Vbeta and 13 Jbeta primers. Repertoires were generated with immunoSEQ multiplex PCR, while TCRdb's copy carries only in-frame clones and drops some. The profile shows 200,000 to 300,000 clones, more than 70% of them singletons. The sequencing sample was made of PBMCs. The receptor's source is a boy younger than 18 in good health and CMV-seronegative. V is TRBV7-6 and J is TRBJ1-1; the D is unclear. The CDR3 spells CASSPARQASEAFF. CDR3 sequence (DNA): TGTGCCAGCAGCCCCGCACGCCAGGCCTCGGAAGCTTTCTTT.